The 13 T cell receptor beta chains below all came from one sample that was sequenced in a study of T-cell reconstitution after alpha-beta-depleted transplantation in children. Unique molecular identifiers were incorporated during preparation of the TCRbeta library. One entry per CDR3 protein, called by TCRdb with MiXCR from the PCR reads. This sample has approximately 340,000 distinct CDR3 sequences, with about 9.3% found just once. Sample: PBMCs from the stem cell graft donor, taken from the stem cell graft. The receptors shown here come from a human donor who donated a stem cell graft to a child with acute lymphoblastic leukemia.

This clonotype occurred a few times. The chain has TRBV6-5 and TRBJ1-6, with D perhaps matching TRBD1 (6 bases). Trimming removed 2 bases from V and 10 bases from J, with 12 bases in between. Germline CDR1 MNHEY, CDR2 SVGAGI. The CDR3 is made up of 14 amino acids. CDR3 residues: CASSYAGGGSPLHF. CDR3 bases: TGTGCCAGCAGTTACGCGGGGGGCGGGTCACCCCTCCACTTT.

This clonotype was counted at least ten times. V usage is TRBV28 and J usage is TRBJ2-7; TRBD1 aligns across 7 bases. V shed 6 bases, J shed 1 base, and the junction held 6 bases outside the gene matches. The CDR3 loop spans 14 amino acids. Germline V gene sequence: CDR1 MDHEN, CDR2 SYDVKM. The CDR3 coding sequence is TGTGCCAGCAGCCCTGGGACAGTTTCCTACGAGCAGTACTTC. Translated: CASSPGTVSYEQYF.

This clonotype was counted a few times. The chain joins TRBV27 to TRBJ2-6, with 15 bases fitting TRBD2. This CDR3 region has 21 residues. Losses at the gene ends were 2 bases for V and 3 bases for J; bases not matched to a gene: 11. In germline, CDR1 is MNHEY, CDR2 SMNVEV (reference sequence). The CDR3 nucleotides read TGTGCCAGCAGTTTAGAAGGGACTAGCGGGAGGTGGCCGGTTGGGGCCAACGTCCTGACTTTC. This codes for CASSLEGTSGRWPVGANVLTF.

CDR3 nucleotides: TGTGCCAGCAGCATGGACAGCCTACCTTCTGGAAACACCATATATTTT. Translated: CASSMDSLPSGNTIYF. The V gene is TRBV7-2, the J gene TRBJ1-3; a possible D gene is TRBD1 (6 bases). This CDR3 is 16 amino acids long. V was cut by 5 bases and J by 1 base, with 15 bases left in between. The germline gives CDR1 SGHTA, CDR2 FQGNSA.

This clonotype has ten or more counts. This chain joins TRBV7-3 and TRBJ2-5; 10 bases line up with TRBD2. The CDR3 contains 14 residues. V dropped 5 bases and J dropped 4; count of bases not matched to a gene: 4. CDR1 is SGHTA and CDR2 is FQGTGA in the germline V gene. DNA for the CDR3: TGTGCCAGCAGCACCGGGACTAGCGCAGAGACCCAGTACTTC. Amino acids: CASSTGTSAETQYF.

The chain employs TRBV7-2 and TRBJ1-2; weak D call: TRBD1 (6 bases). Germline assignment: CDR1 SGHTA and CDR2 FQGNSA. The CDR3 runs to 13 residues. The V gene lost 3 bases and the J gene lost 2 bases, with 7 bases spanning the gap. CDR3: CASSFTGNYGYTF. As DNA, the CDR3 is TGTGCCAGCAGCTTCACAGGGAACTATGGCTACACCTTC.

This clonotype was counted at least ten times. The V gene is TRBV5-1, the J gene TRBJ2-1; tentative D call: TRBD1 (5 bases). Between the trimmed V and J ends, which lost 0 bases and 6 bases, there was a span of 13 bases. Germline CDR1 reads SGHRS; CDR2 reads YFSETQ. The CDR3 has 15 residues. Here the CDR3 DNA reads TGCGCCAGCAGCTTGGCTCAGGGCCTGGCCAATGAGCAGTTCTTC. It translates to CASSLAQGLANEQFF.

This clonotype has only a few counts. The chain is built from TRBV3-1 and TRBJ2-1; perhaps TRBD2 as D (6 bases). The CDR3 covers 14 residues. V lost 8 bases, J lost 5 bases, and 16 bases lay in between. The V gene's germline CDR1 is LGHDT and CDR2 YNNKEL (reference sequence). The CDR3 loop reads CASQREAGDNEQFF. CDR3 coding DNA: TGTGCCAGCCAACGAGAAGCGGGCGACAATGAGCAGTTCTTC.

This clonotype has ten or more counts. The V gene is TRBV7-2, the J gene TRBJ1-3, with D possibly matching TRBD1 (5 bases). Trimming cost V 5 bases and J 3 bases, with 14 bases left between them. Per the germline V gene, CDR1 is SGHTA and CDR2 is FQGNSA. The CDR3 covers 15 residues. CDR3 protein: CASSPTRQLGNTIYF. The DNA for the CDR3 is TGTGCCAGCAGCCCCACCCGACAGCTTGGAAACACCATATATTTT.

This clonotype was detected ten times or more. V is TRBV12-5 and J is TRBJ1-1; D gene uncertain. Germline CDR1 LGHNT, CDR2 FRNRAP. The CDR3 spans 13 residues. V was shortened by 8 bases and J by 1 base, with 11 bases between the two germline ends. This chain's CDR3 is CASSRLANTEAFF. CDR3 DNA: TGTGCTAGTAGTCGGCTAGCGAACACTGAAGCTTTCTTT. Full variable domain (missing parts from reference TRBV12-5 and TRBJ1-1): DARVTQTPRHKVTEMGQEVTMRCQPILGHNTVFWYRQTMMQGLELLAYFRNRAPLDDSGMPKDRFSAEMPDATLATLKIQPSEPRDSAVYFCASSRLANTEAFFGQGTRLTVV.

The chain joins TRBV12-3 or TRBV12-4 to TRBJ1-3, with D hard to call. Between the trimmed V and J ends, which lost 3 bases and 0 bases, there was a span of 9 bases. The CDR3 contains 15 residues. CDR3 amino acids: CASSFMGNSGNTIYF. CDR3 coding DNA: TGTGCCAGCAGTTTCATGGGAAACTCTGGAAACACCATATATTTT.

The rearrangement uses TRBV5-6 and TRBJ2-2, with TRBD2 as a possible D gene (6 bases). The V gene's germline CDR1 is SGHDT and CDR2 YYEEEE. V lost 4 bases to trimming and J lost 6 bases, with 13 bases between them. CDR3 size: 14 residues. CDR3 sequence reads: CASSRGSWAGELFF. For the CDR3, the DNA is TGTGCCAGCAGCCGGGGGTCGTGGGCCGGGGAGCTGTTTTTT.

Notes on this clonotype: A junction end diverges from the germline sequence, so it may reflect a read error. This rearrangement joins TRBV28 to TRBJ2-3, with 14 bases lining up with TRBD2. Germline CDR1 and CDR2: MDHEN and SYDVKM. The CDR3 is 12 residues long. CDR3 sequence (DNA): TGTGCCAGCAGTTCCGGGACTAGCGGGAGTCCTTTT. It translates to CASSSGTSGSPF.